These 25 T cell receptor beta chains came from one sample sequenced in a study of lymphopenia after photon versus proton radiotherapy. Sequencing was performed with immunoSEQ multiplex PCR; in TCRdb, only in-frame clones are kept and a portion is missing. The sample has about 26,000 clones, around 85% seen once; the top ten hold around 4.9%. The material sequenced was peripheral blood, taken from a patient treated with photon-based radiotherapy. The receptors were gathered from a man aged 25-40 years with gastric cancer.

The chain joins TRBV18 to TRBJ2-1; 12 bases agree with TRBD2. V shed 4 bases, J shed 5 bases, and the junction held 21 bases outside the gene matches. This CDR3 comprises 21 residues. CDR1 and CDR2 from the germline V gene are KGHSH and LQKENI. This CDR3 is CASSHGPGQLLAGGPDNEQFF. The CDR3 DNA reads TGTGCCAGCTCACACGGGCCGGGCCAGCTCCTAGCGGGAGGGCCGGACAATGAGCAGTTCTTC. The whole variable domain, filled in from reference TRBV18 and TRBJ2-1, reads NAGVMQNPRHLVRRRGQEARLRCSPMKGHSHVYWYRQLPEEGLKFMVYLQKENIIDESGMPKERFSAEFPKEGPSILRIQQVVRGDSAAYFCASSHGPGQLLAGGPDNEQFFGPGTRLTVL.

The V gene is TRBV7-9, the J gene TRBJ1-3; 7 bases align to TRBD1. The V gene's germline CDR1 is SEHNR and CDR2 FQNEAQ (reference sequence). The length of the CDR3 is 15 residues. Germline trimming cut 2 bases from V and 2 bases from J; bases unmatched to any gene: 3. The DNA of the CDR3 is TGTGCCAGCAGCTTACCACAGGGGACTGGAAACACCATATATTTT. Translating gives CASSLPQGTGNTIYF.

The chain uses TRBV5-1 and TRBJ2-3; TRBD2 matches at 12 bases. The CDR3 runs to 15 residues. Germline V gene sequence: CDR1 SGHRS, CDR2 YFSETQ. V was clipped by 3 bases and J by 6 bases; unmatched bases: 5. The CDR3 reads CASSSSGGAADTQYF. As DNA, the CDR3 is TGCGCCAGCAGCTCTAGCGGGGGGGCTGCCGATACGCAGTATTTT.

This clone is medium-sized. The chain has TRBV4-2 and TRBJ1-1; D is undetermined. Germline V gives CDR1 LGHNA, CDR2 YNFKEQ. This CDR3 comprises 15 residues. Trimming removed 4 bases from V and 3 bases from J, with 15 bases in between. CDR3 sequence: CASSPDGEKDTEAFF. The DNA for the CDR3 is TGTGCCAGCAGCCCGGACGGGGAGAAGGACACTGAAGCTTTCTTT.

The V and J genes are TRBV6-1 and TRBJ2-2; TRBD2 aligns across 7 bases. The CDR3 contains 16 residues. With 4 bases clipped from V and 0 bases from J, the junction kept 5 bases outside the gene matches. Germline-derived CDR1 and CDR2 are MNHNS and SASEGT. The CDR3 protein is CASSGGGTANTGELFF. In DNA form, the CDR3 reads TGTGCCAGCAGTGGGGGGGGAACAGCGAACACCGGGGAGCTGTTTTTT.

The V call is TRBV28, the J call TRBJ2-1; D remains unclear. Trimming shortened V by 2 bases and J by 9 bases, and 23 bases separated the two germline ends. CDR3 size: 17 residues. Germline V gene sequence: CDR1 MDHEN, CDR2 SYDVKM. The CDR3 bases are TGTGCCAGCAGTTTAATTCGGTGGGGTTCGGGTACAAGTGAGCAGTTCTTC. The encoded protein is CASSLIRWGSGTSEQFF.

V is TRBV7-9 and J is TRBJ1-2; D unresolved. Germline assignment: CDR1 SEHNR and CDR2 FQNEAQ (reference sequence). The CDR3 runs to 13 residues. V was cut by 3 bases and J by 4 bases, with 9 bases left in between. CDR3: CASSFSQIYGYTF. DNA for the CDR3: TGTGCCAGCAGCTTTAGCCAAATCTATGGCTACACCTTC.

The chain combines TRBV19 with TRBJ2-3; D perhaps matches TRBD2 (5 bases). Germline CDR1 is LNHDA and CDR2 is SQIVND (reference sequence). V was cut by 6 bases and J by 2 bases, with 12 bases left in between. The CDR3 covers 14 residues. Here the CDR3 DNA reads TGTGCCAGTAGGCGGCTAGCAAACACAGATACGCAGTATTTT. As protein: CASRRLANTDTQYF.

This rearrangement joins TRBV5-5 to TRBJ1-5; D may be TRBD1 (5 bases). V was pared by 2 bases and J by 7 bases, with 13 bases between. Germline assignment: CDR1 SGHKS and CDR2 YYEKEE (reference sequence). The CDR3 consists of 14 residues. In DNA, the CDR3 is TGTGCCAGCAGCTTTCTGCAGGGTAACCAGCCCCAGCATTTT. It is translated as CASSFLQGNQPQHF.

V and J are TRBV5-6 and TRBJ1-4, with D unresolved. The V gene's germline CDR1 is SGHDT and CDR2 YYEEEE. The CDR3 length is 14 residues. The V end lost 0 bases, the J end lost 6 bases, and 9 bases lay between the germline ends. CDR3: CASSLGTADEKLFF. The CDR3 nucleotides read TGTGCCAGCAGCTTGGGAACAGCTGATGAAAAACTGTTTTTT.

The chain employs TRBV19 and TRBJ1-5; perhaps TRBD1 as D (6 bases). Between the trimmed V and J ends, which lost 4 bases and 7 bases, there was a span of 20 bases. CDR3 length: 16 residues. Germline loops: CDR1 LNHDA, CDR2 SQIVND (reference sequence). The CDR3 DNA reads as TGTGCCAGTAGTACTACCGGGGGGGCGGGTCAACAGCCCCAGCATTTT. Translated, it gives CASSTTGGAGQQPQHF.

V is TRBV25-1 and J is TRBJ1-6; no firm D call. Per germline, CDR1 MGHDK and CDR2 SYGVNS. The CDR3 is 15 amino acids. With 0 bases removed from V and 6 bases from J, the gap between germline ends came to 9 bases. The CDR3 spells CASSEYAGFNSPLHF. In DNA form, the CDR3 reads TGTGCCAGCAGTGAATATGCCGGTTTTAATTCACCCCTCCACTTT.

The rearrangement links TRBV6-5 to TRBJ2-3, with D hard to call. The germline V gene encodes CDR1 MNHEY and CDR2 SVGAGI. Deletions cut 6 bases from V and 0 bases from J, with 10 bases between. CDR3 length: 14 residues. CDR3 region: CASRITSSTDTQYF. CDR3 DNA: TGTGCCAGCAGAATAACATCTAGCACAGATACGCAGTATTTT.

This clone appeared a single time. A read error may produce the germline difference seen at one junction end. The chain couples TRBV5-1 to TRBJ2-5, with D unclear. The CDR3 loop spans 12 amino acids. Germline values: CDR1 SGHRS, CDR2 YFSETQ. CDR3 amino acids: CASSLYQEAQYF. CDR3 nucleotide sequence: TGCGCCAGCAGCTTGTACCAAGAGGCCCAGTACTTC.

The V and J genes are TRBV7-2 and TRBJ1-1; D not certain. The germline gives CDR1 SGHTA, CDR2 FQGNSA. Trimming pared 3 bases from V and 0 bases from J, leaving 2 bases between. CDR3 size: 12 residues. Written as DNA, the CDR3 is TGTGCCAGCAGCTTTGTGAACACTGAAGCTTTCTTT. This sequence encodes CASSFVNTEAFF.

V gene TRBV18 combines with J gene TRBJ1-1; D is uncertain. The germline V gene encodes CDR1 KGHSH and CDR2 LQKENI. V lost 1 base and J 4 bases, leaving 10 bases between the germline ends. The CDR3 sequence is 14 residues long. CDR3 loop: CASSPRGSSTEAFF. The CDR3 region has the DNA TGTGCCAGCTCACCACGGGGTTCCTCCACTGAAGCTTTCTTT.

The chain uses TRBV5-1 and TRBJ1-2; D is perhaps TRBD1 (5 bases). This CDR3 comprises 14 residues. CDR1 and CDR2 (germline): SGHRS, YFSETQ. Trimming removed 0 bases from V and 8 bases from J, with 14 bases in between. The CDR3 loop reads CASSLAFGRDGYTF. For the CDR3, the DNA is TGCGCCAGCAGCTTGGCCTTCGGTAGGGACGGCTACACCTTC.

The chain is built from TRBV6-1 and TRBJ1-1; 7 bases are shared with TRBD1. The CDR3 spans 17 residues. The junction had 12 bases not matched to a gene; V was cut back by 4 bases and J by 1 base. The V gene's germline CDR1 is MNHNS and CDR2 SASEGT. In DNA, the CDR3 is TGTGCCAGCAGTGCGACAGGGTTGACGCCCGCGAACACTGAAGCTTTCTTT. It codes for CASSATGLTPANTEAFF.

This clone is a singleton in its sample. This chain joins TRBV7-8 and TRBJ2-5; 15 bases map to TRBD2. The CDR3 extends over 16 amino acids. The V gene end was trimmed by 5 bases and the J gene end by 2 bases; junction bases not matched to a gene: 3. The germline CDR1 and CDR2 sequences are SGHVS and FQNEAQ. The DNA of the CDR3 is TGTGCCAGCAGCAGAGGACTAGCGGGGGGGCAAGAGACCCAGTACTTC. Its translation is CASSRGLAGGQETQYF. The variable domain in full, with the rest retrieved from reference TRBV7-8 and TRBJ2-5, is GAGVSQSPRYKVAKRGQDVALRCDPISGHVSLFWYQQALGQGPEFLTYFQNEAQLDKSGLPSDRFFAERPEGSVSTLKIQRTQQEDSAVYLCASSRGLAGGQETQYFGPGTRLLVL.

V usage is TRBV21-1 and J usage is TRBJ2-3; the D call TRBD1 from the table was never checked on the DNA. TRBV21-1 is a pseudogene segment. This CDR3 is 14 amino acids long. CDR3 sequence: CASTNRQGPDTQYF. CDR3 sequence (DNA): TGTGCCAGCACCAATCGGCAGGGGCCAGATACGCAGTATTTT.

The V call is TRBV6-5, the J call TRBJ1-3; D unclear. Germline V gene sequence: CDR1 MNHEY, CDR2 SVGAGI. V lost 0 bases, J lost 0 bases, and 9 bases lay in between. CDR3 length: 16 amino acids. CDR3: CASSYSGALSGNTIYF. The CDR3 region has the DNA TGTGCCAGCAGTTACTCGGGTGCCCTCTCTGGAAACACCATATATTTT.

The gene calls are TRBV14 and TRBJ2-5; no definite D call. Per germline, CDR1 SGHDN and CDR2 FVKESK. Trimming took off 0 bases at V and 5 bases at J, with 13 bases between the two ends. The CDR3 has 15 residues. The CDR3 bases are TGTGCCAGCAGCCAAGATTCAATTCGTTGGGAGACCCAGTACTTC. This codes for CASSQDSIRWETQYF.

The chain combines TRBV19 with TRBJ1-2; D is possibly TRBD1 (5 bases). Germline CDR1 reads LNHDA; CDR2 reads SQIVND (reference sequence). CDR3 length: 15 residues. With 5 bases removed from V and 7 bases from J, the gap between germline ends came to 20 bases. CDR3 loop: CASSLLDILGGGYTF. In DNA, the CDR3 is TGTGCCAGTAGTCTCCTGGACATTCTAGGTGGTGGCTACACCTTC.

The rearrangement uses TRBV28 and TRBJ1-2; no reliable D call. V was shortened by 7 bases and J by 4 bases, with 13 bases between the two germline ends. The CDR3 consists of 13 residues. Germline V lookup: CDR1 MDHEN, CDR2 SYDVKM. This chain's CDR3 is CASMAVLGYGYTF. In DNA form, the CDR3 reads TGTGCCAGCATGGCCGTCTTAGGCTATGGCTACACCTTC.

The chain uses TRBV10-2 and TRBJ1-4; D not resolved. The V end was cut by 6 bases, the J end by 3 bases, with 11 bases between. The CDR3 length is 14 residues. In germline, CDR1 is WSHSY, CDR2 SAAADI. The CDR3 region is CASREDFPNEKLFF. In nucleotides, the CDR3 is TGCGCCAGCAGGGAGGACTTTCCTAATGAAAAACTGTTTTTT.